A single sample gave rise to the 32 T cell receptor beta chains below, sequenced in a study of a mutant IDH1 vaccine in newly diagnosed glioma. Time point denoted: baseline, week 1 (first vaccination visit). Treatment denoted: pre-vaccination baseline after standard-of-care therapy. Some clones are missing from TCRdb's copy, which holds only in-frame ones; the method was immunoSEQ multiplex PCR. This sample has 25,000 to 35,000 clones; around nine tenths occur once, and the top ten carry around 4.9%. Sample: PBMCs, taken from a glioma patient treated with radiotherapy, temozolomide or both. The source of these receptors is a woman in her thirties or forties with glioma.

The CDR3 nucleotides are TGTGCCAGTAGTATCCCACTAGCGGGAGGGAGCGAGCAGTACTTC. Translation: CASSIPLAGGSEQYF. This chain joins TRBV19 and TRBJ2-7; 13 bases map to TRBD2. The CDR3 runs to 15 residues. Germline CDR1 LNHDA, CDR2 SQIVND (reference sequence). After removal of 3 bases from V and 6 bases from J, the junction contained 5 bases not matched to a gene. The full variable domain, completed using reference TRBV19 and TRBJ2-7, is DGGITQSPKYLFRKEGQNVTLSCEQNLNHDAMYWYRQDPGQGLRLIYYSQIVNDFQKGDIAEGYSVSREKKESFPLTVTSAQKNPTAFYLCASSIPLAGGSEQYFGPGTRLTVT.

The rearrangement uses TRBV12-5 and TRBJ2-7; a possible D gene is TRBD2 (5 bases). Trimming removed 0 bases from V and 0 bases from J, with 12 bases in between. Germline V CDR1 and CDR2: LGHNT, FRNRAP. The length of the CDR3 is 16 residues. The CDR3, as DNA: TGTGCTAGTGGTTTGGTAGAGGGTATGGGCTCCTACGAGCAGTACTTC. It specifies CASGLVEGMGSYEQYF.

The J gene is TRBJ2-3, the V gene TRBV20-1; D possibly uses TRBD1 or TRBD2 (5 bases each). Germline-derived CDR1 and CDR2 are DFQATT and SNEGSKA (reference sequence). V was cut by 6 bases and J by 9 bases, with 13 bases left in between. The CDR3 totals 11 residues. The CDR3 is CSAIIEGTQYF. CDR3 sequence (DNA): TGCAGTGCCATTATCGAGGGGACGCAGTATTTT.

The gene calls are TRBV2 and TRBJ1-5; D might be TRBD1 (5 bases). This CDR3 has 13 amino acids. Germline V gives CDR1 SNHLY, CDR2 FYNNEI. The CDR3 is CASQTVSNQPQHF. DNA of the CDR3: TGTGCGAGCCAGACAGTTAGCAATCAGCCCCAGCATTTT.

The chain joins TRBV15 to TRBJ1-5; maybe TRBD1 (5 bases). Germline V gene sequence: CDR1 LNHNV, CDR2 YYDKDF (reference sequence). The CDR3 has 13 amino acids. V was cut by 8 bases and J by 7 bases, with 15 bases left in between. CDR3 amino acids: CATCQGSSQPQHF. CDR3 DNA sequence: TGTGCCACCTGCCAGGGCTCCTCGCAGCCCCAGCATTTT. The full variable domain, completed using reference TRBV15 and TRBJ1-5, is DAMVIQNPRYQVTQFGKPVTLSCSQTLNHNVMYWYQQKSSQAPKLLFHYYDKDFNNEADTPDNFQSRRPNTSFCFLDIRSPGLGDTAMYLCATCQGSSQPQHFGDGTRLSIL.

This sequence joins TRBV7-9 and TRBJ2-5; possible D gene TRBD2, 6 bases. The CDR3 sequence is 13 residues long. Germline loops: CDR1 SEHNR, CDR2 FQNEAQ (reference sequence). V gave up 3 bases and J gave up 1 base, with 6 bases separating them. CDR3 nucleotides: TGTGCCAGCAGCTTGCGGGGCCAAGAGACCCAGTACTTC. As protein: CASSLRGQETQYF.

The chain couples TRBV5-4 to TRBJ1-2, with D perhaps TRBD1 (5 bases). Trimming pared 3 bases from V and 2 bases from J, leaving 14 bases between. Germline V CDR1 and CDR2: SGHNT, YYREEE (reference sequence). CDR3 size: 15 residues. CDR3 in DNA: TGTGCCAGCAGCTCATCGGGACGGATAAACTATGGCTACACCTTC. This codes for CASSSSGRINYGYTF.

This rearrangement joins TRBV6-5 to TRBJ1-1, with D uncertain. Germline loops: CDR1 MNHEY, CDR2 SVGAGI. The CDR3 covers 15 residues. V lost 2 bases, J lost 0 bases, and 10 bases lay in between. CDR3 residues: CASSYMWTMNTEAFF. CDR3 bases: TGTGCCAGCAGTTACATGTGGACTATGAACACTGAAGCTTTCTTT.

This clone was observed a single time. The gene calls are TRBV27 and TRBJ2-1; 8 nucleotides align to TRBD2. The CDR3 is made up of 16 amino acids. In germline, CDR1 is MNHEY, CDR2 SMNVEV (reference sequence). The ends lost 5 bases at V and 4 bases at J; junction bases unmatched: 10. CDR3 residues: CASSTVSGGPYNEQFF. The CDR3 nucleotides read TGTGCCAGCAGTACCGTCAGCGGGGGCCCATACAATGAGCAGTTCTTC.

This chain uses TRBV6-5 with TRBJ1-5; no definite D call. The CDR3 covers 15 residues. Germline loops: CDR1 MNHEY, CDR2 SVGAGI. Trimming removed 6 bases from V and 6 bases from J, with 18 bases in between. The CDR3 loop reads CASSSSRAESQPQHF. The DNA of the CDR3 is TGTGCCAGCAGCTCGAGTCGTGCCGAGAGTCAGCCCCAGCATTTT.

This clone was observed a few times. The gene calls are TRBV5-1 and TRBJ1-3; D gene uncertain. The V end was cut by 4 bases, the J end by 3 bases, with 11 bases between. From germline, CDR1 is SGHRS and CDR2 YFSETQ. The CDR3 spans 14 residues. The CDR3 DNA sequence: TGCGCCAGCAGCCTCTCGACGGGTGGAAACACCATATATTTT. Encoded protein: CASSLSTGGNTIYF.

In DNA, the CDR3 is TGCGCCAGCAGCCAGAACTACAGGGGTACAGACTATGGCTACACCTTC. It translates to CASSQNYRGTDYGYTF. The chain is built from TRBV4-3 and TRBJ1-2; TRBD1 matches at 7 bases. V was pared by 3 bases and J by 3 bases, with 10 bases of the junction left unmatched. CDR1 is LGHNA, CDR2 YSLEER, per germline. The CDR3 length is 16 residues.

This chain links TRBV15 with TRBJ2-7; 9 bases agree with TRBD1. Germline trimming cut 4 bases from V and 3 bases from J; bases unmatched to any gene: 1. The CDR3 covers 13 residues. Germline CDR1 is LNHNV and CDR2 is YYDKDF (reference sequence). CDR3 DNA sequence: TGTGCCACCAGCACGGGACAGGGCTACGAGCAGTACTTC. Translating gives CATSTGQGYEQYF.

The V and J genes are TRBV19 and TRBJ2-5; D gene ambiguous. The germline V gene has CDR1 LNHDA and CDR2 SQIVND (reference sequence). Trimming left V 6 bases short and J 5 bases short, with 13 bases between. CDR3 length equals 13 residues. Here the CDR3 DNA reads TGTGCCAGTAGAGCTTCCCCTGGGGAGACCCAGTACTTC. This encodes CASRASPGETQYF.

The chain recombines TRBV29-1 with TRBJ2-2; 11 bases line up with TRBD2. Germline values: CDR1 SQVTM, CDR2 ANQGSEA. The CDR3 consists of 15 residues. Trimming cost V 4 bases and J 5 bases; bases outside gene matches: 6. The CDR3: CSVGVAGGRTGELFF. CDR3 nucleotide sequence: TGCAGCGTTGGGGTAGCGGGAGGGCGAACCGGGGAGCTGTTTTTT.

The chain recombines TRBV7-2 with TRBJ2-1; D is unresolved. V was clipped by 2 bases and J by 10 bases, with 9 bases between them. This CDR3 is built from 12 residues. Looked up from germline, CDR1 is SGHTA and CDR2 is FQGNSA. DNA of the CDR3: TGTGCCAGCAGCTTAAGCGTAAGGGAGCAGTTCTTC. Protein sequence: CASSLSVREQFF.

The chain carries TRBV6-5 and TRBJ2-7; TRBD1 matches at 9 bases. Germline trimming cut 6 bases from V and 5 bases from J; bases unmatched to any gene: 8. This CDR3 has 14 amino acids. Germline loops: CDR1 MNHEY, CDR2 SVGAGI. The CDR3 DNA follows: TGTGCCAGCAGCTACGGACAGGGGCGGAACGAGCAGTACTTC. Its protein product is CASSYGQGRNEQYF.

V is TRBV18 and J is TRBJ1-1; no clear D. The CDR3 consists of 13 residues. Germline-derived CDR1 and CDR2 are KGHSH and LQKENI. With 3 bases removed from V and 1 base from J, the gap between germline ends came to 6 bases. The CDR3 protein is CASSPNSNTEAFF. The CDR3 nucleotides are TGTGCCAGCTCACCTAACTCGAACACTGAAGCTTTCTTT.

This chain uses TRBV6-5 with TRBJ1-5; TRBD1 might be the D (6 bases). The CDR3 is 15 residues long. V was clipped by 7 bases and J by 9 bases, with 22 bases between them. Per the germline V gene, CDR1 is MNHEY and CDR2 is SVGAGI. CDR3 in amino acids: CASKRGESTLGPQHF. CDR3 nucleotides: TGTGCCAGCAAGAGGGGGGAATCCACCTTGGGGCCCCAGCATTTT.

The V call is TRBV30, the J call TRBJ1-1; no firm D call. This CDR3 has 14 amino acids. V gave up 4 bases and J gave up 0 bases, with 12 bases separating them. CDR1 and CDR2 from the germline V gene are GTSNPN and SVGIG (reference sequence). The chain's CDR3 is CAWTSTALNTEAFF. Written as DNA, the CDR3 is TGTGCCTGGACCTCGACGGCTTTGAACACTGAAGCTTTCTTT.

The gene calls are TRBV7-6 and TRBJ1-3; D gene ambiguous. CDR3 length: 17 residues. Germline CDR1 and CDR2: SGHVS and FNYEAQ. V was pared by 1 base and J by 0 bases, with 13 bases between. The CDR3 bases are TGTGCCAGCAGCTTAGTTATTGGAGGACTCTCTGGAAACACCATATATTTT. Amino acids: CASSLVIGGLSGNTIYF. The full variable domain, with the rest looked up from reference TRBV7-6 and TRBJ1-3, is GAGVSQSPRYKVTKRGQDVALRCDPISGHVSLYWYRQALGQGPEFLTYFNYEAQQDKSGLPNDRFSAERPEGSISTLTIQRTEQRDSAMYRCASSLVIGGLSGNTIYFGEGSWLTVV.

CDR3 DNA: TGTGCCAGCAGTTACGGGACCTACGGGGGAAACACCATATATTTT. Encoded protein: CASSYGTYGGNTIYF. V is TRBV6-5 and J is TRBJ1-3; possible D gene TRBD1, 5 bases. V lost 2 bases and J lost 4, with 12 bases in between. In germline, CDR1 is MNHEY, CDR2 SVGAGI. This CDR3 is built from 15 residues.

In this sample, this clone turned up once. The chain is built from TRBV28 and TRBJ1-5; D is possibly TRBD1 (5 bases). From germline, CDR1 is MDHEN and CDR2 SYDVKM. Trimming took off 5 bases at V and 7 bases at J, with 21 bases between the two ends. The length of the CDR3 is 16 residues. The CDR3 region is CASSRQLHRRGQPQHF. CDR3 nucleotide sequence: TGTGCCAGCAGTCGTCAGCTTCACAGGAGAGGGCAGCCCCAGCATTTT. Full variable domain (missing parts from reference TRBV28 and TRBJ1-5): DVKVTQSSRYLVKRTGEKVFLECVQDMDHENMFWYRQDPGLGLRLIYFSYDVKMKEKGDIPEGYSVSREKKERFSLILESASTNQTSMYLCASSRQLHRRGQPQHFGDGTRLSIL.

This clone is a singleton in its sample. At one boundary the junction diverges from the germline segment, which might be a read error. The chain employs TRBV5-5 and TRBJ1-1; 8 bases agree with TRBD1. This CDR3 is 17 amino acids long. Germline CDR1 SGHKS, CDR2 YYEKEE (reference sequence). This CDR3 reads CASRLGIFRGPGTEAFF. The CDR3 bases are TGTGCCAGCAGGTTGGGGATCTTCAGGGGGCCGGGCACTGAAGCTTTCTTT.

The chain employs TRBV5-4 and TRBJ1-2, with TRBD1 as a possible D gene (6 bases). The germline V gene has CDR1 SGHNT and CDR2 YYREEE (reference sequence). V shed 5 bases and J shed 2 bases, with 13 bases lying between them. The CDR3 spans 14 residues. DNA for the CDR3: TGTGCCAGCAGTCCCGGGACATCGAACTATGGCTACACCTTC. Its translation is CASSPGTSNYGYTF.

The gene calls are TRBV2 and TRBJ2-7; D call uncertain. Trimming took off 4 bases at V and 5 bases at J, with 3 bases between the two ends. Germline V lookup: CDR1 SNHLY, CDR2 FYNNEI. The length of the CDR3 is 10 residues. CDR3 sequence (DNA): TGTGCCAGCAGTGGCCACGAGCAGTACTTC. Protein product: CASSGHEQYF. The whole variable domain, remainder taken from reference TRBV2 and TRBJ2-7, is EPEVTQTPSHQVTQMGQEVILRCVPISNHLYFYWYRQILGQKVEFLVSFYNNEISEKSEIFDDQFSVERPDGSNFTLKIRSTKLEDSAMYFCASSGHEQYFGPGTRLTVT.

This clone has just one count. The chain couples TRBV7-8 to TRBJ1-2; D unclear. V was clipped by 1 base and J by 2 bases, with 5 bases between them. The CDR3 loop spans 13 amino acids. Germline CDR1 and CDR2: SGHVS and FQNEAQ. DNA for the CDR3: TGTGCCAGCAGCTTAGGCCAAAACTATGGCTACACCTTC. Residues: CASSLGQNYGYTF.

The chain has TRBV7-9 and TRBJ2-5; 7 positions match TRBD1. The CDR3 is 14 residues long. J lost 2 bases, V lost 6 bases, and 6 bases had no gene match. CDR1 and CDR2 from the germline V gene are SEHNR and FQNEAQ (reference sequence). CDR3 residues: CASRTGTAQETQYF. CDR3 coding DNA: TGTGCCAGCAGGACCGGGACAGCACAAGAGACCCAGTACTTC.

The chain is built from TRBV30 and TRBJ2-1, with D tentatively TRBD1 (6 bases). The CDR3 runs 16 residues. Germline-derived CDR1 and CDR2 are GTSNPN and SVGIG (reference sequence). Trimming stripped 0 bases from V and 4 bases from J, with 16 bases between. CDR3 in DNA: TGTGCCTGGAGTGTAACCGGACAGACAATTTACAATGAGCAGTTCTTC. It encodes CAWSVTGQTIYNEQFF. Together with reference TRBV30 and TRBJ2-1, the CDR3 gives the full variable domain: SQTIHQWPATLVQPVGSPLSLECTVEGTSNPNLYWYRQAAGRGLQLLFYSVGIGQISSEVPQNLSASRPQDRQFILSSKKLLLSDSGFYLCAWSVTGQTIYNEQFFGPGTRLTVL.

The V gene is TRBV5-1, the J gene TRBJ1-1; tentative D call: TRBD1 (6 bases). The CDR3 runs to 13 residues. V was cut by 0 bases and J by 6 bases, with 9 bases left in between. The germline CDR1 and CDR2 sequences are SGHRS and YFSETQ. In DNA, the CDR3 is TGCGCCAGCAGCTTGGGTACAGGGCCTGAAGCTTTCTTT. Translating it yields CASSLGTGPEAFF.

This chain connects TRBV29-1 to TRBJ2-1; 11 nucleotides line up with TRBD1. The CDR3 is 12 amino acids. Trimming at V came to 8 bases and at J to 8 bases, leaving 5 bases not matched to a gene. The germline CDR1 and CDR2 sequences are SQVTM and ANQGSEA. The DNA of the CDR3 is TGCAGCCAAAGGACAGGGGGCGATGAGCAGTTCTTC. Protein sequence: CSQRTGGDEQFF.

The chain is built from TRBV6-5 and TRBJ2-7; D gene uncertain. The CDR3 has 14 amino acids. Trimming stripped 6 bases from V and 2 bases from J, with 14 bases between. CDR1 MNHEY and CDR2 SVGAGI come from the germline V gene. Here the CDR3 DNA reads TGTGCCAGCAGGGATCAGGAAAGAACCTACGAGCAGTACTTC. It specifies CASRDQERTYEQYF.